This entry lists 27 T cell receptor beta chains sequenced from one sample in a study of Ad26.COV2.S vaccination and SARS-CoV-2 variants. Data came from immunoSEQ multiplex PCR; TCRdb stores just in-frame clones and leaves some out. The table shows around 300,000 clones, with 75% to 90% occurring only once. The sample's treatment: around 19 received Ad26.COV2.S at low or high dose, single or two shots; about 5 received placebo; per-sample allocation not given. After the first vaccine or placebo injection, samples were drawn on day 63. Source: peripheral blood, taken in a trial of Ad26.COV2.S vaccine versus placebo. Source of these receptors: a person aged 18 to 65 who received the Ad26.COV2.S COVID-19 vaccine or a placebo.

V is TRBV7-9 and J is TRBJ2-7, with 7 bases matching TRBD2. Germline lookup yields CDR1 SEHNR and CDR2 FQNEAQ (reference sequence). With 5 bases clipped from V and 7 bases from J, the junction kept 14 bases outside the gene matches. The CDR3 loop spans 15 amino acids. CDR3 protein: CASSPRLAAEEEQYF. CDR3 DNA sequence: TGTGCCAGCAGCCCCCGACTAGCCGCCGAGGAGGAGCAGTACTTC. The full variable domain, its missing parts supplied by reference TRBV7-9 and TRBJ2-7, is DTGVSQNPRHKITKRGQNVTFRCDPISEHNRLYWYRQTLGQGPEFLTYFQNEAQLEKSRLLSDRFSAERPKGSFSTLEIQRTEQGDSAMYLCASSPRLAAEEEQYFGPGTRLTVT.

The chain links TRBV7-9 to TRBJ1-1, with D tentatively TRBD1 (5 bases). The V and J ends lost 5 bases and 0 bases respectively, with 13 bases between them. This CDR3 region has 15 residues. CDR1 and CDR2 from the germline V gene are SEHNR and FQNEAQ (reference sequence). The CDR3 spells CASSKEGNMNTEAFF. CDR3 nucleotide sequence: TGTGCCAGCAGCAAAGAGGGGAATATGAACACTGAAGCTTTCTTT.

The V call is TRBV4-2, the J call TRBJ1-1; D is unclear. Trimming cost V 1 base and J 8 bases, with 5 bases left between them. Germline-derived CDR1 and CDR2 are LGHNA and YNFKEQ. This CDR3 is built from 11 residues. CDR3 DNA: TGTGCCAGCAGCCAAGCCTGGGAAGCTTTCTTT. It yields the protein CASSQAWEAFF.

The chain uses TRBV27 and TRBJ2-1; no reliable D call. The CDR3 sequence is 13 residues long. Trimming stripped 5 bases from V and 6 bases from J, with 11 bases between. Germline V gene data show CDR1 as MNHEY and CDR2 as SMNVEV (reference sequence). The CDR3 sequence: CASSPRLLNEQFF. The CDR3 DNA sequence: TGTGCCAGCAGTCCCCGCCTCCTCAATGAGCAGTTCTTC.

This clone has ten or more counts. V usage is TRBV27 and J usage is TRBJ2-2, with 7 bases lining up with TRBD2. Looked up from germline, CDR1 is MNHEY and CDR2 is SMNVEV (reference sequence). CDR3 length: 15 residues. The ends lost 8 bases at V and 7 bases at J; junction bases unmatched: 13. This CDR3 reads CASGRGSAGSGELFF. The CDR3 region has the DNA TGTGCCAGCGGGAGGGGCTCAGCGGGAAGCGGGGAGCTGTTTTTT.

The V call is TRBV4-1, the J call TRBJ1-2, with unresolved D. Per the germline V gene, CDR1 is MGHRA and CDR2 is YSYEKL. V lost 1 base and J 4 bases, leaving 13 bases between the germline ends. CDR3 length equals 15 residues. CDR3 sequence (DNA): TGCGCCAGCAGCCAAGGTCGGGAATCCGCCTATGGCTACACCTTC. The encoded protein is CASSQGRESAYGYTF.

The chain joins TRBV27 to TRBJ2-1, with D perhaps given as TRBD1 or TRBD2 (5 bases each). The CDR3 is 15 residues long. The germline CDR1 and CDR2 sequences are MNHEY and SMNVEV (reference sequence). Trimming pared 5 bases from V and 8 bases from J, leaving 19 bases between. The CDR3 sequence is CASSHPGSLGHEQFF. As DNA, the CDR3 is TGTGCCAGCAGTCATCCGGGATCCCTGGGGCATGAGCAGTTCTTC.

This chain joins TRBV7-2 and TRBJ2-7; TRBD1 or TRBD2 may be the D gene (5 bases each). Germline assignment: CDR1 SGHTA and CDR2 FQGNSA. V lost 4 bases and J lost 0, with 19 bases in between. This CDR3 has 17 amino acids. This CDR3 reads CASSYGWGRDVSYEQYF. The CDR3 DNA reads as TGTGCCAGCAGCTATGGCTGGGGACGCGACGTCTCCTACGAGCAGTACTTC.

This clone has a handful of counts. V and J are TRBV7-2 and TRBJ2-1, with TRBD2 identical over 7 bases. The CDR3 is 13 residues long. Germline CDR1 is SGHTA and CDR2 is FQGNSA. The J segment lost 15 bases and the V segment lost 4 bases, leaving 12 bases of the junction unmatched. Here the CDR3 DNA reads TGTGCCAGCAGCTGGAGCGGGGCCAGCTCTTTGTTCTTC. Its protein is CASSWSGASSLFF. The full variable domain, with the rest looked up from reference TRBV7-2 and TRBJ2-1, is GAGVSQSPSNKVTEKGKDVELRCDPISGHTALYWYRQSLGQGLEFLIYFQGNSAPDKSGLPSDRFSAERTGGSVSTLTIQRTQQEDSAVYLCASSWSGASSLFFGPGTRLTVL.

The chain links TRBV5-5 to TRBJ2-5; D ambiguous. This CDR3 has 12 residues. CDR1 and CDR2 (germline): SGHKS, YYEKEE (reference sequence). Trimming took 0 bases from V and 3 from J, leaving 3 bases between them. This CDR3 reads CASSLGEETQYF. CDR3 nucleotides: TGTGCCAGCAGCTTGGGGGAAGAGACCCAGTACTTC.

V gene TRBV7-2 combines with J gene TRBJ2-1; D gene unclear. The CDR3 loop spans 15 amino acids. Germline assignment: CDR1 SGHTA and CDR2 FQGNSA. V lost 0 bases, J lost 7 bases, and 13 bases lay in between. The CDR3 loop reads CASSLAIASVNEQFF. The CDR3 region has the DNA TGTGCCAGCAGCTTAGCCATCGCAAGCGTTAATGAGCAGTTCTTC.

The gene calls are TRBV7-9 and TRBJ2-3, with D possibly matching TRBD2 (7 bases). Germline V gene lookup returns CDR1 SEHNR and CDR2 FQNEAQ (reference sequence). Trimming took off 4 bases at V and 0 bases at J, with 17 bases between the two ends. The CDR3 spans 17 residues. For the CDR3, the DNA is TGTGCCAGCAGCTCGGTAGGGGGGGCCCGAAGCACAGATACGCAGTATTTT. It yields the protein CASSSVGGARSTDTQYF.

The rearrangement joins TRBV9 to TRBJ1-2; D is ambiguous. The germline V gene has CDR1 SGDLS and CDR2 YYNGEE. The V end was cut by 0 bases, the J end by 8 bases, with 14 bases between. The CDR3 covers 14 residues. The CDR3: CASSVGPRAGGYTF. CDR3 coding DNA: TGTGCCAGCAGCGTAGGCCCGAGGGCCGGGGGCTACACCTTC.

The rearrangement joins TRBV5-6 to TRBJ2-5; D is possibly TRBD2 (5 bases). Between the trimmed V and J ends, which lost 2 bases and 6 bases, there was a span of 11 bases. The CDR3 spans 13 residues. Germline CDR1 SGHDT, CDR2 YYEEEE. The CDR3 region is CASSFGLDQTQYF. The CDR3 DNA reads TGTGCCAGCAGCTTCGGACTTGACCAGACCCAGTACTTC.

The rearrangement links TRBV5-1 to TRBJ2-1, with TRBD2 matching over 8 bases. J gave up 8 bases and V 6 bases, and 4 bases lay outside the gene matches. Germline-derived CDR1 and CDR2 are SGHRS and YFSETQ. This CDR3 comprises 12 residues. The CDR3 loop is CASISLADEQFF. In DNA, the CDR3 is TGCGCCAGCATCTCACTAGCGGATGAGCAGTTCTTC.

This clone was detected a few times. The chain recombines TRBV10-1 with TRBJ1-1; perhaps TRBD1 as D (6 bases). The V end was cut by 5 bases, the J end by 4 bases, with 8 bases between. The CDR3 length is 12 residues. CDR1 is WNHNN and CDR2 is SYGVQD in the germline V gene (reference sequence). The CDR3 loop reads CASSHRATEAFF. DNA for the CDR3: TGCGCCAGCAGTCACAGGGCCACTGAAGCTTTCTTT.

The rearrangement links TRBV7-2 to TRBJ2-5, with 11 bases matching TRBD2. Trimming at V came to 6 bases and at J to 6 bases, leaving 9 bases not matched to a gene. Germline assignment: CDR1 SGHTA and CDR2 FQGNSA. The CDR3 loop spans 15 amino acids. CDR3 amino acids: CASSSSGRAPKTQYF. DNA of the CDR3: TGTGCCAGCAGTAGTAGCGGGAGGGCCCCAAAGACCCAGTACTTC.

The V gene is TRBV5-1, the J gene TRBJ2-2; 13 bases align to TRBD2. The CDR3 has 15 residues. V was pared by 4 bases and J by 8 bases, with 5 bases of the junction left unmatched. The V gene's germline CDR1 is SGHRS and CDR2 YFSETQ. The CDR3 region is CASSQGLAGSGELFF. In DNA form, the CDR3 reads TGCGCCAGCAGCCAGGGACTAGCGGGATCTGGGGAGCTGTTTTTT.

This sequence joins TRBV30 and TRBJ2-1, with 7 bases matching TRBD2. Germline trimming cut 5 bases from V and 5 bases from J; bases unmatched to any gene: 9. The CDR3 is made up of 14 amino acids. Germline lookup yields CDR1 GTSNPN and CDR2 SVGIG (reference sequence). The CDR3 spells CAWGAGDYNNEQFF. The CDR3 bases are TGTGCCTGGGGCGCTGGGGACTATAACAATGAGCAGTTCTTC.

The V and J genes are TRBV5-3 and TRBJ1-5; D ambiguous. TRBV5-3 has ORF status, its function being uncertain. This CDR3 has 12 amino acids. Trimming stripped 3 bases from V and 5 bases from J, with 6 bases between. CDR3 in amino acids: CARSSTYQPQHF. For the CDR3, the DNA is TGTGCCAGAAGCTCCACTTATCAGCCCCAGCATTTT.

The V call is TRBV28, the J call TRBJ2-5, with TRBD1 matching 7 bases. The CDR3 is 14 amino acids. With 4 bases clipped from V and 3 bases from J, the junction kept 5 bases outside the gene matches. Germline CDR1 is MDHEN and CDR2 is SYDVKM. CDR3 region: CASSSPDREETQYF. Here the CDR3 DNA reads TGTGCCAGCAGTTCCCCCGACAGGGAAGAGACCCAGTACTTC.

This chain links TRBV7-2 with TRBJ2-5; tentatively, D is TRBD1 (7 bases). Germline CDR1 is SGHTA and CDR2 is FQGNSA. The V and J ends lost 5 bases and 7 bases respectively, with 20 bases between them. The CDR3 runs to 15 residues. CDR3 sequence (DNA): TGTGCCAGCAGCCCGCCGGGAGACCAGGGGGGGACCCAGTACTTC. Translation gives CASSPPGDQGGTQYF.

The J gene is TRBJ1-1, the V gene TRBV10-2, with D possibly matching TRBD1 (5 bases). Germline CDR1 WSHSY, CDR2 SAAADI. V lost 6 bases to trimming and J lost 0 bases, with 14 bases between them. The CDR3 runs 15 residues. CDR3 nucleotides: TGCGCCAGCAGACTGGGGGGACGGCTGAACACTGAAGCTTTCTTT. It encodes CASRLGGRLNTEAFF.

This chain connects TRBV18 to TRBJ2-2; 9 positions agree with TRBD2. V was clipped by 0 bases and J by 4 bases; unmatched bases: 12. The CDR3 runs to 19 residues. Germline assignment: CDR1 KGHSH and CDR2 LQKENI. In DNA, the CDR3 is TGTGCCAGCTCACCACCCCTAGCGGGAAGTCTCCCCCGCACCGGGGAGCTGTTTTTT. Translated, it gives CASSPPLAGSLPRTGELFF.

This clone was counted many times. The chain combines TRBV21-1 with TRBJ1-1; TRBD1, the table's D call, lacks a check against the DNA. TRBV21-1 is a known pseudogene. The CDR3 spans 15 residues. CDR3 protein: CASSRGTGEATEAFF. The DNA for the CDR3 is TGTGCCAGCAGCAGAGGGACAGGGGAGGCCACTGAAGCTTTCTTT.

V is TRBV4-3 and J is TRBJ1-5; D possibly corresponds to TRBD1 (5 bases). Germline V gene lookup returns CDR1 LGHNA and CDR2 YSLEER. V lost 5 bases and J lost 5, with 13 bases in between. The CDR3 length is 14 residues. The CDR3 is CASSVQRDDQPQHF. The DNA for the CDR3 is TGCGCCAGCAGCGTACAAAGGGACGATCAGCCCCAGCATTTT.

A few counts support this clone. CDR3 sequence reads: CASTLTFGTGELFF. As DNA, the CDR3 is TGTGCCAGCACCCTAACTTTTGGCACCGGGGAGCTGTTTTTT. The chain employs TRBV7-2 and TRBJ2-2, with D unclear. Germline assignment: CDR1 SGHTA and CDR2 FQGNSA. The CDR3 covers 14 residues. Trimming removed 7 bases from V and 4 bases from J, with 13 bases in between.